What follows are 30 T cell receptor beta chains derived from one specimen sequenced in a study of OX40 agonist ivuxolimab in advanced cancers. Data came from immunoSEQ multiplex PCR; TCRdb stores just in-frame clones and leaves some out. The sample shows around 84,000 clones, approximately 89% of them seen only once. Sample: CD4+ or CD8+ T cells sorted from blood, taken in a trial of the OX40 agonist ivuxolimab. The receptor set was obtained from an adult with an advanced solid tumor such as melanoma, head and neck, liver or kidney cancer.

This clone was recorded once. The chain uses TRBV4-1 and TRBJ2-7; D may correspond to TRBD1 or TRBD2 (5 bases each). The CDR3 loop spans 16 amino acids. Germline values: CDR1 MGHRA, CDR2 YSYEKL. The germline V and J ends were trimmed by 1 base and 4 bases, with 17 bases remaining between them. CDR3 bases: TGCGCCAGCAGCCAAGCGGGGACGGGCAGGGCGTACGAGCAGTACTTC. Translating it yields CASSQAGTGRAYEQYF.

CDR3 sequence: CASSIGGVNTGELFF. Here the CDR3 DNA reads TGTGCCAGTAGTATAGGCGGGGTGAACACCGGGGAGCTGTTTTTT. This chain links TRBV19 with TRBJ2-2, with D tentatively TRBD2 (6 bases). Per the germline V gene, CDR1 is LNHDA and CDR2 is SQIVND (reference sequence). The CDR3 is 15 residues long. V was cut by 1 base and J by 1 base, with 7 bases left in between.

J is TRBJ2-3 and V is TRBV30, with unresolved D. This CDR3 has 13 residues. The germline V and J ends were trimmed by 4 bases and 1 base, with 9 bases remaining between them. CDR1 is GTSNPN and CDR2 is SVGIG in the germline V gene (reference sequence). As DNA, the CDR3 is TGTGCCTGGAATGTACATGGCACAGATACGCAGTATTTT. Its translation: CAWNVHGTDTQYF.

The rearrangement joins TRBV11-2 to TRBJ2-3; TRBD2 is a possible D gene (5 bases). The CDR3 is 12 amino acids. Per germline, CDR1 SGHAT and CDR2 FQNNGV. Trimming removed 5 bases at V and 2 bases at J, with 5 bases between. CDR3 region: CASSRDTDTQYF. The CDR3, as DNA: TGTGCCAGCAGCCGGGACACAGATACGCAGTATTTT.

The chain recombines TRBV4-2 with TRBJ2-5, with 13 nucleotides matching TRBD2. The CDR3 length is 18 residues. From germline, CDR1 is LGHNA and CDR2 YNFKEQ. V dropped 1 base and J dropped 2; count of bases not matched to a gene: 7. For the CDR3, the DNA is TGTGCCAGCAGCCAAGGAGCGAGACTAGCGGGAGGACAAGAGACCCAGTACTTC. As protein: CASSQGARLAGGQETQYF.

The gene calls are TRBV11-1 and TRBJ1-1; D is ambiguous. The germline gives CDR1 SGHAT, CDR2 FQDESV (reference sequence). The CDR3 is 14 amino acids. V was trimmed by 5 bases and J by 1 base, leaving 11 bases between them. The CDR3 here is CASSPDSRNTEAFF. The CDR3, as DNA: TGTGCCAGCAGCCCGGACTCGAGGAACACTGAAGCTTTCTTT.

The CDR3 DNA reads as TGCAGCGTTGGTTCGCGACTAATCTTCAACAATGAGCAGTTCTTC. Protein product: CSVGSRLIFNNEQFF. This chain links TRBV29-1 with TRBJ2-1; D possibly corresponds to TRBD2 (5 bases). Germline V gives CDR1 SQVTM, CDR2 ANQGSEA. With 4 bases removed from V and 5 bases from J, the gap between germline ends came to 18 bases. CDR3 length: 15 amino acids.

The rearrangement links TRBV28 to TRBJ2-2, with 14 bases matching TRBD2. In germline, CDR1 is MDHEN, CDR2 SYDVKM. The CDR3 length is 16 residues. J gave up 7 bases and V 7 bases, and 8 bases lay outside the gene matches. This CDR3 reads CASTIPGLAGVGELFF. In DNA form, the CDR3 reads TGTGCCAGCACCATCCCGGGACTAGCGGGAGTCGGGGAGCTGTTTTTT.

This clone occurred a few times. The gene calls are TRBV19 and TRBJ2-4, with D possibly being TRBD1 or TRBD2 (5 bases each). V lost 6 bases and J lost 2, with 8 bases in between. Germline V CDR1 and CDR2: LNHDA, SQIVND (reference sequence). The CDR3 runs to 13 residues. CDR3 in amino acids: CASRRGPKNIQYF. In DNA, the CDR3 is TGTGCCAGTAGGAGGGGTCCCAAAAACATTCAGTACTTC.

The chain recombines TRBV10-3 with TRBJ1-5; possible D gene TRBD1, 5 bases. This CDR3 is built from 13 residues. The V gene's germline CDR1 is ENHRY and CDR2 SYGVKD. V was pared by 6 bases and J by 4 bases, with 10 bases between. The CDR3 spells CAIRGTDNQPQHF. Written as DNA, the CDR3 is TGTGCCATCAGAGGGACGGATAATCAGCCCCAGCATTTT.

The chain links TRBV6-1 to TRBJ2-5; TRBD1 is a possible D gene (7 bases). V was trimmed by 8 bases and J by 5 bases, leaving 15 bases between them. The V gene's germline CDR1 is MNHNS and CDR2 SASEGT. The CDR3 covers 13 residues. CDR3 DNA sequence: TGTGCCAGCGGGACAGATGGGAGGGAGACCCAGTACTTC. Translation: CASGTDGRETQYF.

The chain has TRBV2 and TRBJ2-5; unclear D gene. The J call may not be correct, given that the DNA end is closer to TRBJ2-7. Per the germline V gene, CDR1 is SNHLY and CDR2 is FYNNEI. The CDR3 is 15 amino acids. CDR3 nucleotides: TGTGCCAGCAGTATCCCCCGTGGGTATAGCTACGAGCAGTACTTC. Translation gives CASSIPRGYSYEQYF.

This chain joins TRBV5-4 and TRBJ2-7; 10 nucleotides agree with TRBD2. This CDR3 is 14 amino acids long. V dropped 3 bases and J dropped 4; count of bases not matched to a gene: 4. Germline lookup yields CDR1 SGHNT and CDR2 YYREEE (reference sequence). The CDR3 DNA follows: TGTGCCAGCAGCTCACTAGCGGGATCTTACGAGCAGTACTTC. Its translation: CASSSLAGSYEQYF.

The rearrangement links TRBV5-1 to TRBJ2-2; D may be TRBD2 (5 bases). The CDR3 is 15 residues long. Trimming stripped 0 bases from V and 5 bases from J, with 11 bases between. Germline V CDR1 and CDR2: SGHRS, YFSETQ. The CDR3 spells CASSLDVTGTGELFF. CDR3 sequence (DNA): TGCGCCAGCAGCTTGGATGTGACGGGGACCGGGGAGCTGTTTTTT. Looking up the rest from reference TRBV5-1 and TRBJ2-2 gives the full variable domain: KAGVTQTPRYLIKTRGQQVTLSCSPISGHRSVSWYQQTPGQGLQFLFEYFSETQRNKGNFPGRFSGRQFSNSRSEMNVSTLELGDSALYLCASSLDVTGTGELFFGEGSRLTVL.

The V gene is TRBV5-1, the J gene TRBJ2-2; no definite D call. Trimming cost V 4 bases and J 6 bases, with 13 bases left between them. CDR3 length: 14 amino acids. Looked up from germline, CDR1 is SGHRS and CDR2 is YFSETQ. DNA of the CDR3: TGCGCCAGCAGCCCTCCGGTCACGGCCGGGGAGCTGTTTTTT. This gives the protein CASSPPVTAGELFF.

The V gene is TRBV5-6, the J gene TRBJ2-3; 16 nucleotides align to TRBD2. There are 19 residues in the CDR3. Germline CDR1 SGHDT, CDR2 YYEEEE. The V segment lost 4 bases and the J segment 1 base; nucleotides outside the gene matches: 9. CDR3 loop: CASSPPGLAGGHGTDTQYF. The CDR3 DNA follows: TGTGCCAGCAGCCCCCCGGGACTAGCGGGGGGGCACGGCACAGATACGCAGTATTTT. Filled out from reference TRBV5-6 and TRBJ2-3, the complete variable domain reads DAGVTQSPTHLIKTRGQQVTLRCSPKSGHDTVSWYQQALGQGPQFIFQYYEEEERQRGNFPDRFSGHQFPNYSSELNVNALLLGDSALYLCASSPPGLAGGHGTDTQYFGPGTRLTVL.

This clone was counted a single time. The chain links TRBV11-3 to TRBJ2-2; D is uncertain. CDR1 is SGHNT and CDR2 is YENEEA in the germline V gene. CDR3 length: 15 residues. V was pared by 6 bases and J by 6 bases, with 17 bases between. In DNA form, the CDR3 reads TGTGCCAGCAGAGCATCGAGTTACGGAGCCGGGGAGCTGTTTTTT. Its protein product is CASRASSYGAGELFF.

The chain's CDR3 is CASSSLGTEGYTF. CDR3 DNA sequence: TGTGCCAGCAGTTCCCTAGGGACAGAGGGCTACACCTTC. The chain employs TRBV5-6 and TRBJ1-2, with 7 positions matching TRBD1. V lost 5 bases, J lost 8 bases, and 9 bases stayed unmatched. The CDR3 is 13 amino acids. The V gene's germline CDR1 is SGHDT and CDR2 YYEEEE.

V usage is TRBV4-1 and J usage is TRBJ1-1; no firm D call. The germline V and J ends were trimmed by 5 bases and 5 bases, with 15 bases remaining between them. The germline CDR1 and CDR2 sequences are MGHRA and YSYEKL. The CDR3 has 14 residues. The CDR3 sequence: CASSGPSSGTEAFF. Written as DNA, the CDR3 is TGCGCCAGCAGCGGACCCAGTTCCGGGACTGAAGCTTTCTTT.

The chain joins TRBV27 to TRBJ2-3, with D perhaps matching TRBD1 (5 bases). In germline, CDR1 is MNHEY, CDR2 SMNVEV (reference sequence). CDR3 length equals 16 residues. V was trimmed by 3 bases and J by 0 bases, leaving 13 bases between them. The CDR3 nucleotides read TGTGCCAGCAGTTTGTTAAGGGGAACTAGCACAGATACGCAGTATTTT. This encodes CASSLLRGTSTDTQYF.

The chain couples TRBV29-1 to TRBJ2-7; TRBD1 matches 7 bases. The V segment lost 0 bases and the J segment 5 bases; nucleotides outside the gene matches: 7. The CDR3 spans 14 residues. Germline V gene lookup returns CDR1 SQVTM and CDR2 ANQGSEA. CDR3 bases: TGCAGCGTTGAAGAACCCAGGGGGTCCCACGAGCAGTACTTC. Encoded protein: CSVEEPRGSHEQYF.

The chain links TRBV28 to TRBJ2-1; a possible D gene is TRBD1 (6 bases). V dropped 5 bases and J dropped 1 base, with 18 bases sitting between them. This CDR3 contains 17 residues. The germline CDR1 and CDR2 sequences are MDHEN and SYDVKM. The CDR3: CASSPYTGYQSYNEQFF. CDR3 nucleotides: TGTGCCAGCAGTCCGTACACAGGGTACCAATCCTACAATGAGCAGTTCTTC. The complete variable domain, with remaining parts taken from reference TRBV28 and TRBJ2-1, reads DVKVTQSSRYLVKRTGEKVFLECVQDMDHENMFWYRQDPGLGLRLIYFSYDVKMKEKGDIPEGYSVSREKKERFSLILESASTNQTSMYLCASSPYTGYQSYNEQFFGPGTRLTVL.

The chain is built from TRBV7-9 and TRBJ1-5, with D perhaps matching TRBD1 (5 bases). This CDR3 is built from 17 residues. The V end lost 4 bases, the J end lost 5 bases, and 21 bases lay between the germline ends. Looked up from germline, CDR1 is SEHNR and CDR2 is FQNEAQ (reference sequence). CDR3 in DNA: TGTGCCAGCAGCTCTGCGGCCGGGGCGGGTCGCGATCAGCCCCAGCATTTT. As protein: CASSSAAGAGRDQPQHF.

The DNA of the CDR3 is TGTGCCAGCAGCTTGGTAGGACAGGGGGACACTGAAGCTTTCTTT. Protein product: CASSLVGQGDTEAFF. The genes are TRBV11-2 and TRBJ1-1, with 10 bases aligning to TRBD1. This CDR3 contains 15 residues. Germline values: CDR1 SGHAT, CDR2 FQNNGV. V lost 3 bases to trimming and J lost 3 bases; unmatched junction nucleotides: 4.

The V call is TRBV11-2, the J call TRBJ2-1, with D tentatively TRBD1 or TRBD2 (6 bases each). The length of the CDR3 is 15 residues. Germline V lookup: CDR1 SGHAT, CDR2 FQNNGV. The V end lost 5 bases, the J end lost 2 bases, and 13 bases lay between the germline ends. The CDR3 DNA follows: TGTGCCAGCAGCGAAACAGGGAGGCCCTACAATGAGCAGTTCTTC. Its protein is CASSETGRPYNEQFF.

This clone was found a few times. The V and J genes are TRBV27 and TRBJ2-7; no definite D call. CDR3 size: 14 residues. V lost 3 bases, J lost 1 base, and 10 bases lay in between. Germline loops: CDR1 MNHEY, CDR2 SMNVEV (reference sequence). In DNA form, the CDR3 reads TGTGCCAGCAGTTTCAGCTGGCAATCCTACGAGCAGTACTTC. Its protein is CASSFSWQSYEQYF.

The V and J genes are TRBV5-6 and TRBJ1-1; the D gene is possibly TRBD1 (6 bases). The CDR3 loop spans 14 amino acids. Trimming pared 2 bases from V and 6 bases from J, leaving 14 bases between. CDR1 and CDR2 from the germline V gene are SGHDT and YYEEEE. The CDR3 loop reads CASSFAPGAAEAFF. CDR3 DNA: TGTGCCAGCAGCTTCGCACCAGGGGCCGCTGAAGCTTTCTTT.

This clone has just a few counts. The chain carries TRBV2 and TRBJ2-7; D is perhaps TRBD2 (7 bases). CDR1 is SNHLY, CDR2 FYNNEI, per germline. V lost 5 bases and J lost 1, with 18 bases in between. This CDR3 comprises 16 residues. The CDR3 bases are TGTGCCAGCAGTACGGGGGGCAGGGTAAATTCCTACGAGCAGTACTTC. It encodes CASSTGGRVNSYEQYF. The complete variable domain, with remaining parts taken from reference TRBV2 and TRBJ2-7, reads EPEVTQTPSHQVTQMGQEVILRCVPISNHLYFYWYRQILGQKVEFLVSFYNNEISEKSEIFDDQFSVERPDGSNFTLKIRSTKLEDSAMYFCASSTGGRVNSYEQYFGPGTRLTVT.

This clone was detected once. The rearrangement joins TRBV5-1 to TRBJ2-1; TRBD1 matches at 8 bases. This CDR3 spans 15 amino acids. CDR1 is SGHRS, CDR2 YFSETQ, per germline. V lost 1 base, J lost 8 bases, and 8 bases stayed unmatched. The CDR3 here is CASSLSGQVFHEQFF. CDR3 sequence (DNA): TGCGCCAGCAGCTTGTCGGGACAGGTTTTCCATGAGCAGTTCTTC. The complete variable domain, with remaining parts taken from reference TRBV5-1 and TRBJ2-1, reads KAGVTQTPRYLIKTRGQQVTLSCSPISGHRSVSWYQQTPGQGLQFLFEYFSETQRNKGNFPGRFSGRQFSNSRSEMNVSTLELGDSALYLCASSLSGQVFHEQFFGPGTRLTVL.

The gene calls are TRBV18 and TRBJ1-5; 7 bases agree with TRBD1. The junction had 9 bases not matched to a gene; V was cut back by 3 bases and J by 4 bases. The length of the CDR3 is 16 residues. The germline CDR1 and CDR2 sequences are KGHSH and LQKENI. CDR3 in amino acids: CASSPGQARVNQPQHF. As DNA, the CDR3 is TGTGCCAGCTCACCTGGACAGGCCCGGGTGAATCAGCCCCAGCATTTT.